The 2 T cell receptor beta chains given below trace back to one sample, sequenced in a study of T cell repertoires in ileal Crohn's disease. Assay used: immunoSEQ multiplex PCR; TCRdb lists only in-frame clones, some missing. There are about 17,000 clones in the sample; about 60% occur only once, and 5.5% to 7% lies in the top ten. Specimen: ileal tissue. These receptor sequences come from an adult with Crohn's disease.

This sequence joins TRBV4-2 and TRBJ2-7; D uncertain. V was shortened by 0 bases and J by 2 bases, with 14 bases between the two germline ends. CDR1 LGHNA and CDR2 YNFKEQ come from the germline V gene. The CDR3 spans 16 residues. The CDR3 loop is CASSQDLTVTTYEQYF. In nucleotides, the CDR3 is TGTGCCAGCAGCCAAGATCTTACGGTCACTACCTACGAGCAGTACTTC.

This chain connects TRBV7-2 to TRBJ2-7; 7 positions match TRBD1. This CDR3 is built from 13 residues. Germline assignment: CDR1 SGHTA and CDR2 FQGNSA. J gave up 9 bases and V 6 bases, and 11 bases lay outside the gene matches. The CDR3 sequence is CASRRGTGEWQYF. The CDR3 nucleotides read TGTGCCAGCAGGCGAGGAACAGGGGAGTGGCAGTACTTC.